These T cell receptor beta chains were read from a single sample in a study of metastatic and nonmetastatic thyroid tumors. TCRdb re-clonotyped the PCR reads via MiXCR. The table records some 14,000 clones, 34% of them present only once. Sequenced material: tumor tissue. Every receptor here comes from a male donor with papillary thyroid cancer or a benign thyroid nodule (not recorded which). Some clones in this sample may be carry-over from other donors' samples. Both conserved end residues are part of each CDR3. The D gene is left open where the match is weak. A row's size may be missing; if present it is once, few, many or a size class.

abundance: .
v_gene: TRBV20-1
j_gene: TRBJ1-6
d_gene: .
CDR3aa: CSARQLVPYNSSLQF
CDR3nt: TGCAGTGCAAGACAATTAGTCCCCTATAATTCATCCCTCCAATTT

abundance: many
v_gene: TRBV5-1
j_gene: TRBJ2-5
d_gene: TRBD1
CDR3aa: CASSLGDREGETQYF
CDR3nt: TGCGCCAGCAGCTTAGGGGACAGGGAAGGGGAGACCCAGTACTTC

abundance: .
v_gene: TRBV6-6
j_gene: TRBJ2-2
d_gene: .
CDR3aa: CASSYSMNRVGELFF
CDR3nt: TGTGCCAGCAGTTACTCGATGAACCGGGTCGGGGAGCTGTTTTTT

abundance: once
v_gene: TRBV6-5
j_gene: TRBJ2-7
d_gene: .
CDR3aa: CASSYSAGGGAPYEQYF
CDR3nt: TGTGCCAGCAGTTACTCGGCGGGCGGCGGTGCTCCCTACGAGCAGTACTTC

abundance: many
v_gene: TRBV5-1
j_gene: TRBJ2-3
d_gene: .
CDR3aa: CASSSTASTDTQYF
CDR3nt: TGCGCCAGCAGCTCTACAGCCAGCACAGATACGCAGTATTTT

abundance: few
v_gene: TRBV6-1
j_gene: TRBJ2-1
d_gene: TRBD2
CDR3aa: CASRREVAYNEQFF
CDR3nt: TGTGCCAGCAGGCGGGAGGTGGCCTACAATGAGCAGTTCTTC

abundance: few
v_gene: TRBV6-2/TRBV6-3
j_gene: TRBJ2-6
d_gene: .
CDR3aa: CASSTAPVSGANVLTF
CDR3nt: TGTGCCAGCAGTACAGCGCCCGTCTCTGGGGCCAACGTCCTGACTTTC

abundance: .
v_gene: TRBV20-1
j_gene: TRBJ1-2
d_gene: .
CDR3aa: CSARDQGGGKSYTF
CDR3nt: TGCAGTGCTAGAGATCAGGGTGGAGGAAAGAGCTACACCTTC

abundance: .
v_gene: TRBV11-2
j_gene: TRBJ1-4
d_gene: .
CDR3aa: CASSLERQGTGDDNEKLFF
CDR3nt: TGTGCCAGCAGCTTAGAGAGGCAGGGTACGGGGGATGATAATGAAAAACTGTTTTTT

abundance: medium-sized
v_gene: TRBV20-1
j_gene: TRBJ1-2
d_gene: TRBD1
CDR3aa: CSARATPGDRGDYGYTF
CDR3nt: TGCAGTGCTAGGGCCACCCCGGGGGACAGGGGGGACTATGGCTACACCTTC

abundance: once
v_gene: TRBV5-1
j_gene: TRBJ2-5
d_gene: .
CDR3aa: CASILYGETQYF
CDR3nt: TGCGCCAGCATCTTGTATGGAGAGACCCAGTACTTC

abundance: .
v_gene: TRBV6-1
j_gene: TRBJ2-7
d_gene: .
CDR3aa: CASSVRRAYEQYF
CDR3nt: TGTGCCAGCAGTGTGCGGAGAGCGTACGAGCAGTACTTC

abundance: .
v_gene: TRBV2
j_gene: TRBJ2-3
d_gene: TRBD2
CDR3aa: CASSGYPGGGTDTQYF
CDR3nt: TGTGCCAGCAGTGGATACCCCGGGGGGGGGACAGATACGCAGTATTTT

abundance: many
v_gene: TRBV15
j_gene: TRBJ2-2
d_gene: .
CDR3aa: CATSSEIIRGIAGELFF
CDR3nt: TGTGCCACCAGCAGTGAAATAATAAGGGGGATCGCCGGGGAGCTGTTTTTT

abundance: many
v_gene: TRBV14
j_gene: TRBJ1-1
d_gene: .
CDR3aa: CASSKRQGTETEAFF
CDR3nt: TGTGCCAGCAGCAAAAGGCAGGGGACGGAGACTGAAGCTTTCTTT

abundance: many
v_gene: TRBV6-1
j_gene: TRBJ2-6
d_gene: .
CDR3aa: CASKPIDQGSGANVLTF
CDR3nt: TGTGCCAGCAAGCCTATAGACCAGGGTTCTGGGGCCAACGTCCTGACTTTC

abundance: few
v_gene: TRBV6-5
j_gene: TRBJ2-6
d_gene: .
CDR3aa: CASSCGLTSGANVLTF
CDR3nt: TGTGCCAGCAGTTGCGGACTGACGTCTGGGGCCAACGTCCTGACTTTC

abundance: medium-sized
v_gene: TRBV12-3/TRBV12-4
j_gene: TRBJ2-7
d_gene: TRBD2
CDR3aa: CASSLSGLAGGSSYEQYF
CDR3nt: TGTGCCAGCAGTTTATCAGGACTAGCGGGCGGTAGCTCCTACGAGCAGTACTTC

abundance: .
v_gene: TRBV6-1
j_gene: TRBJ1-3
d_gene: .
CDR3aa: CASSAHGIFSGNTIYF
CDR3nt: TGTGCCAGCAGCGCGCATGGCATTTTTTCAGGAAATACCATATATTTT

abundance: .
v_gene: TRBV27
j_gene: TRBJ2-7
d_gene: .
CDR3aa: CASIIQRDSPYSYEQYF
CDR3nt: TGTGCCAGCATTATTCAGCGGGACAGTCCATACTCCTACGAGCAGTACTTC

abundance: .
v_gene: TRBV20-1
j_gene: TRBJ1-1
d_gene: .
CDR3aa: CSARKTAEAFF
CDR3nt: TGCAGTGCTAGAAAGACGGCTGAAGCTTTCTTT

abundance: .
v_gene: TRBV14
j_gene: TRBJ2-7
d_gene: TRBD2
CDR3aa: CASSFAGGMLEQYF
CDR3nt: TGTGCCAGCAGCTTTGCGGGGGGGATGTTGGAGCAGTACTTC

abundance: .
v_gene: TRBV6-1
j_gene: TRBJ2-1
d_gene: .
CDR3aa: CARSRTRAGADAQFF
CDR3nt: TGTGCCCGCAGTCGGACTAGGGCGGGGGCCGATGCGCAGTTCTTC

abundance: few
v_gene: TRBV12-3/TRBV12-4
j_gene: TRBJ2-7
d_gene: .
CDR3aa: CASSDGGPGSEQYF
CDR3nt: TGTGCCAGCAGTGACGGAGGGCCGGGGTCCGAGCAGTACTTC

abundance: few
v_gene: TRBV12-3/TRBV12-4
j_gene: TRBJ2-3
d_gene: .
CDR3aa: CASRTGGWTQYF
CDR3nt: TGTGCCAGCAGGACAGGAGGGTGGACGCAGTATTTT

abundance: many
v_gene: TRBV6-5
j_gene: TRBJ1-1
d_gene: .
CDR3aa: CASSYTRVNTEAFF
CDR3nt: TGTGCCAGCAGTTACACCAGGGTGAACACTGAAGCTTTCTTT

abundance: .
v_gene: TRBV5-5
j_gene: TRBJ2-5
d_gene: .
CDR3aa: CASSFTELEVGRYETQYF
CDR3nt: TGTGCCAGCAGTTTTACGGAGCTTGAGGTTGGAAGATATGAGACCCAGTACTTC

abundance: .
v_gene: TRBV10-1
j_gene: TRBJ1-1
d_gene: .
CDR3aa: CASSAGDLVTEAFF
CDR3nt: TGCGCCAGCAGTGCTGGGGACCTCGTCACTGAAGCTTTCTTT

abundance: many
v_gene: TRBV24-1
j_gene: TRBJ2-7
d_gene: .
CDR3aa: CATSDLRGDRPGEQYF
CDR3nt: TGTGCCACCAGTGATTTGCGGGGAGACAGGCCGGGGGAGCAGTACTTC

abundance: many
v_gene: TRBV20-1
j_gene: TRBJ1-1
d_gene: TRBD1
CDR3aa: CSARDGTGDYMNTEAFF
CDR3nt: TGCAGTGCTAGAGACGGGACAGGGGATTACATGAACACTGAAGCTTTCTTT

abundance: .
v_gene: TRBV6-2/TRBV6-3
j_gene: TRBJ2-3
d_gene: .
CDR3aa: CASSPTHQGTDTQYF
CDR3nt: TGTGCCAGCAGTCCCACGCATCAGGGCACAGATACGCAGTATTTT

abundance: .
v_gene: TRBV13
j_gene: TRBJ2-7
d_gene: TRBD2
CDR3aa: CASTFGLAGESYEQYF
CDR3nt: TGTGCCAGCACCTTCGGATTAGCGGGAGAGTCCTACGAGCAGTACTTC

abundance: .
v_gene: TRBV20-1
j_gene: TRBJ1-1
d_gene: TRBD1
CDR3aa: CSAKETGVGNTEAFF
CDR3nt: TGCAGTGCTAAAGAGACAGGGGTTGGGAACACTGAAGCTTTCTTT

abundance: .
v_gene: TRBV28
j_gene: TRBJ2-7
d_gene: TRBD2
CDR3aa: CASSFGRGEEQYF
CDR3nt: TGTGCCAGCAGTTTTGGGCGGGGGGAGGAGCAGTACTTC

abundance: .
v_gene: TRBV9
j_gene: TRBJ1-1
d_gene: .
CDR3aa: CASSATQGFAEAFF
CDR3nt: TGTGCCAGTAGCGCTACTCAGGGTTTCGCTGAAGCTTTCTTT

abundance: medium-sized
v_gene: TRBV24-1
j_gene: TRBJ2-1
d_gene: TRBD1
CDR3aa: CATSDLGQGAGNEQFF
CDR3nt: TGTGCCACCAGTGATTTAGGTCAGGGGGCCGGCAATGAGCAGTTCTTC

abundance: .
v_gene: TRBV3-1
j_gene: TRBJ2-2
d_gene: .
CDR3aa: CASSHWVTKGGRANTGELFF
CDR3nt: TGTGCCAGCAGCCATTGGGTGACCAAAGGGGGGAGGGCCAACACCGGGGAGCTGTTTTTT

abundance: .
v_gene: TRBV20-1
j_gene: TRBJ2-7
d_gene: .
CDR3aa: CSARTGYEQYF
CDR3nt: TGCAGTGCAAGGACCGGTTACGAGCAGTACTTC

abundance: .
v_gene: TRBV27
j_gene: TRBJ1-3
d_gene: .
CDR3aa: CASSSGYSGNTIYF
CDR3nt: TGTGCCAGCAGTTCAGGGTACTCTGGAAACACCATATATTTT

abundance: medium-sized
v_gene: TRBV7-2
j_gene: TRBJ2-7
d_gene: TRBD2
CDR3aa: CASSLAAGEREQYF
CDR3nt: TGTGCCAGCAGCTTAGCGGCGGGAGAGCGCGAGCAGTACTTC

abundance: .
v_gene: TRBV9
j_gene: TRBJ2-3
d_gene: .
CDR3aa: CASSTISGRTGRQYF
CDR3nt: TGTGCCAGCAGCACGATCTCAGGACGGACGGGGAGGCAGTATTTT

abundance: medium-sized
v_gene: TRBV20-1
j_gene: TRBJ1-4
d_gene: .
CDR3aa: CSAIDGNKDEKLFF
CDR3nt: TGCAGTGCTATTGATGGCAATAAGGATGAAAAACTGTTTTTT